The 11 T cell receptor beta chains in this list originate from one sample, sequenced in a study of beta chain features in type 1 diabetes. Expressed TCRB transcripts were sequenced, since all the RNA that had been isolated was reverse transcribed. Repertoires were generated with immunoSEQ multiplex PCR, while TCRdb's copy carries only in-frame clones and drops some. The sample holds 810,000 or so clones, roughly 15% seen once. The material sequenced was naive CD4+ T cells from blood. The receptors were sampled from a woman aged 18 to 35 in good health.

The chain uses TRBV11-2 and TRBJ2-7; D unclear. Germline V CDR1 and CDR2: SGHAT, FQNNGV. The ends were cut back, 5 bases at V and 2 bases at J, with 25 bases in the middle. The CDR3 runs to 18 residues. The CDR3 DNA reads TGTGCCAGCAGCCCCGTCCGTGGTAAATACAAGGAAACCTACGAGCAGTACTTC. This translates into CASSPVRGKYKETYEQYF. Based on the CDR3 plus reference TRBV11-2 and TRBJ2-7, the full variable domain is EAGVAQSPRYKIIEKRQSVAFWCNPISGHATLYWYQQILGQGPKLLIQFQNNGVVDDSQLPKDRFSAERLKGVDSTLKIQPAKLEDSAVYLCASSPVRGKYKETYEQYFGPGTRLTVT.

V gene TRBV18 combines with J gene TRBJ1-3; the D is unclear. The CDR3 extends over 16 amino acids. CDR1 and CDR2 (germline): KGHSH, LQKENI. The ends were cut back, 3 bases at V and 2 bases at J, with 14 bases in the middle. The CDR3 nucleotides read TGTGCCAGCTCACCTCCGGTGGGTTTGACTGGAAACACCATATATTTT. Amino acid sequence: CASSPPVGLTGNTIYF. The full variable domain, with the rest looked up from reference TRBV18 and TRBJ1-3, is NAGVMQNPRHLVRRRGQEARLRCSPMKGHSHVYWYRQLPEEGLKFMVYLQKENIIDESGMPKERFSAEFPKEGPSILRIQQVVRGDSAAYFCASSPPVGLTGNTIYFGEGSWLTVV.

This clone was seen a few times. The rearrangement joins TRBV5-1 to TRBJ2-5, with a possible D match to TRBD1 (6 bases). The CDR3 totals 14 residues. Per germline, CDR1 SGHRS and CDR2 YFSETQ. The V end lost 5 bases, the J end lost 0 bases, and 11 bases lay between the germline ends. The CDR3 bases are TGCGCCAGCAGTACAGGGAATAACCAAGAGACCCAGTACTTC. As protein: CASSTGNNQETQYF.

The J gene is TRBJ2-1, the V gene TRBV5-8; 8 positions agree with TRBD2. Trimming at V came to 0 bases and at J to 3 bases, leaving 8 bases not matched to a gene. Germline lookup yields CDR1 SGHTS and CDR2 YDEGEE. The length of the CDR3 is 17 residues. In DNA, the CDR3 is TGTGCCAGCAGCTTGGCTGGTCTAGCGGGCCTCTACAATGAGCAGTTCTTC. Its translation: CASSLAGLAGLYNEQFF.

Only a few counts were recorded for this clone. The genes are TRBV5-4 and TRBJ2-3; 7 positions agree with TRBD2. After removal of 0 bases from V and 5 bases from J, the junction contained 3 bases not matched to a gene. Germline lookup yields CDR1 SGHNT and CDR2 YYREEE (reference sequence). The CDR3 spans 14 residues. The CDR3 reads CASSLAGGGDTQYF. The CDR3 region has the DNA TGTGCCAGCAGCTTGGCGGGGGGAGGAGATACGCAGTATTTT.

The V and J genes are TRBV7-9 and TRBJ1-2; 7 bases fit TRBD1. Germline CDR1 is SEHNR and CDR2 is FQNEAQ (reference sequence). Trimming cost V 1 base and J 8 bases; bases outside gene matches: 13. There are 16 residues in the CDR3. The CDR3 coding sequence is TGTGCCAGCAGCTTAGGCGCAGGGGGGGATATGCACGGCTACACCTTC. Protein: CASSLGAGGDMHGYTF.

V usage is TRBV5-1 and J usage is TRBJ1-2; perhaps TRBD1 as D (5 bases). The CDR3 is 13 amino acids. Trimming took 6 bases from V and 1 from J, leaving 10 bases between them. The germline V gene has CDR1 SGHRS and CDR2 YFSETQ. CDR3 bases: TGCGCCAGCACCCTCGACAGTAACTATGGCTACACCTTC. Protein: CASTLDSNYGYTF. Complete variable domain (other parts from reference TRBV5-1 and TRBJ1-2): KAGVTQTPRYLIKTRGQQVTLSCSPISGHRSVSWYQQTPGQGLQFLFEYFSETQRNKGNFPGRFSGRQFSNSRSEMNVSTLELGDSALYLCASTLDSNYGYTFGSGTRLTVV.

The V and J genes are TRBV6-6 and TRBJ2-7; TRBD2 matches 9 bases. V lost 4 bases, J lost 1 base, and 8 bases stayed unmatched. The germline gives CDR1 MNHNY, CDR2 SVGAGI (reference sequence). The CDR3 covers 16 residues. The CDR3 DNA is TGTGCCAGCAGTTCCGTAGCGGGAGAAGGGTCCTACGAGCAGTACTTC. It encodes CASSSVAGEGSYEQYF.

This chain uses TRBV5-1 with TRBJ2-1, with TRBD1 matching over 8 bases. Germline V CDR1 and CDR2: SGHRS, YFSETQ. The CDR3 loop spans 13 amino acids. The V and J ends lost 4 bases and 8 bases, in that order; junction bases with no gene match: 5. The CDR3 sequence is CASSPQQGDEQFF. As DNA, the CDR3 is TGCGCCAGCAGCCCGCAACAGGGGGATGAGCAGTTCTTC.

J is TRBJ2-5 and V is TRBV9; 9 bases are a match to TRBD1. Germline CDR1 is SGDLS and CDR2 is YYNGEE. V trimming: 0 bases; J trimming: 5 bases; junction bases outside the gene matches: 8. CDR3 length equals 16 residues. The CDR3 DNA reads TGTGCCAGCAGCGTAGCCGGACAGGGGTCGGCGGAGACCCAGTACTTC. Protein sequence: CASSVAGQGSAETQYF.

This clone was seen a few times. This chain links TRBV19 with TRBJ2-7, with D possibly TRBD2 on 5 matching bases. The germline CDR1 and CDR2 sequences are LNHDA and SQIVND (reference sequence). The CDR3 spans 15 residues. V lost 3 bases and J 0 bases, leaving 12 bases between the germline ends. This CDR3 is CASSIGLGRSYEQYF. The CDR3, as DNA: TGTGCCAGTAGTATCGGACTGGGCCGCTCCTACGAGCAGTACTTC. Variable domain in full (rest from reference TRBV19 and TRBJ2-7): DGGITQSPKYLFRKEGQNVTLSCEQNLNHDAMYWYRQDPGQGLRLIYYSQIVNDFQKGDIAEGYSVSREKKESFPLTVTSAQKNPTAFYLCASSIGLGRSYEQYFGPGTRLTVT.